This paragraph covers one TCR beta chain sequence. Its antigen is still unknown. Method: immunoSEQ multiplex PCR; TCRdb's copy keeps in-frame clones and lacks some. In the table there are 90,000 to 130,000 clones, just under 95% of which are singletons. From germline, CDR1 is MNHEY and CDR2 SMNVEV (reference sequence). V was clipped by 5 bases and J by 10 bases; unmatched bases: 9. The CDR3 is 16 residues long. These data are taken from a study of graft-versus-host responses after intestinal transplantation. On the study more broadly: Transplant recipients had multivisceral, liver-intestinal, or isolated intestinal grafts. Study findings and constraints: Where graft-donor T cell macrochimerism was present, patients had high graft-versus-host to host-versus-graft clonal ratios in allografts.

Sequences were derived from unstimulated CD8+ T cells sorted from spleen or lymph node cells, sampled before intestinal transplant. This sequence was found in a human donor who received an intestinal transplant. The V and J genes are TRBV27 and TRBJ2-1; 15 bases are shared with TRBD2. DNA for the CDR3: TGTGCCAGCAGTCCCCCGGGACTAGCGGGAGGTGGGGAGCAGTTCTTC. This codes for CASSPPGLAGGGEQFF.